The next 27 T cell receptor beta chains were all read from a single sample in a study of T-cell memory formation after mild COVID-19. TCRdb reanalysed the 5' RACE reads using MiXCR and keeps one entry per CDR3 protein. The sample carries 350,000 to 500,000 distinct CDR3 sequences, 20% to 30% recorded once. Sequences were obtained from PBMCs or a T cell subset sorted from them (not recorded which). The receptor source for this set is an adult woman who had mild COVID-19 (a few samples of this study predate the infection). Cell type and time point are not known.

This clonotype was seen only a few times. The chain carries TRBV29-1 and TRBJ1-1, with D possibly being TRBD1 (5 bases). Germline loops: CDR1 SQVTM, CDR2 ANQGSEA. CDR3 length: 15 residues. The germline V and J ends were trimmed by 6 bases and 2 bases, with 19 bases remaining between them. For the CDR3, the DNA is TGCAGCGTCGGGGCCCGACAGACATTAAACACTGAAGCTTTCTTT. It specifies CSVGARQTLNTEAFF.

The V and J genes are TRBV29-1 and TRBJ1-2, with D perhaps matching TRBD1 (5 bases). V gave up 3 bases and J gave up 5 bases, with 13 bases separating them. Germline-derived CDR1 and CDR2 are SQVTM and ANQGSEA. This CDR3 is built from 13 residues. The CDR3 here is CSVEPDKTYGYTF. The CDR3 nucleotides read TGCAGCGTTGAGCCGGACAAAACGTATGGCTACACCTTC.

This sequence joins TRBV18 and TRBJ1-1; tentatively, D is TRBD1 (5 bases). Germline CDR1 reads KGHSH; CDR2 reads LQKENI. With 3 bases removed from V and 5 bases from J, the gap between germline ends came to 16 bases. The CDR3 runs 15 residues. As DNA, the CDR3 is TGTGCCAGCTCACCCCCATCCCGGGGGGATACTGAAGCTTTCTTT. As protein: CASSPPSRGDTEAFF.

The chain links TRBV7-8 to TRBJ2-7, with TRBD1 as a possible D gene (6 bases). The CDR3 extends over 15 amino acids. Germline V lookup: CDR1 SGHVS, CDR2 FQNEAQ. V lost 2 bases, J lost 4 bases, and 15 bases lay in between. Here the CDR3 reads CASSLFTGLKYEQYF. The CDR3 nucleotides are TGTGCCAGCAGCTTATTCACAGGGCTGAAATACGAGCAGTACTTC.

The rearrangement uses TRBV6-1 and TRBJ1-1; D is undetermined. The CDR3 covers 12 residues. Germline CDR1 and CDR2: MNHNS and SASEGT. Trimming took off 7 bases at V and 0 bases at J, with 6 bases between the two ends. CDR3: CASTRLNTEAFF. The CDR3 region has the DNA TGTGCCAGCACGCGGTTGAACACTGAAGCTTTCTTT.

This clonotype was picked up a small number of times. The V and J genes are TRBV15 and TRBJ2-1; D unclear. Deletions cut 0 bases from V and 7 bases from J, with 7 bases between. The CDR3 covers 13 residues. Germline V lookup: CDR1 LNHNV, CDR2 YYDKDF (reference sequence). The CDR3 nucleotides are TGTGCCACCAGCAGAGATTCTGAAAATGAGCAGTTCTTC. The encoded protein is CATSRDSENEQFF.

This chain links TRBV9 with TRBJ2-3, with TRBD2 identical over 11 bases. This CDR3 comprises 17 residues. Germline CDR1 reads SGDLS; CDR2 reads YYNGEE. The J segment lost 3 bases and the V segment lost 4 bases, leaving 10 bases of the junction unmatched. The CDR3 sequence is CASSHGNTSGRTDTQYF. In DNA, the CDR3 is TGTGCCAGCAGCCATGGGAATACTAGCGGGAGAACAGATACGCAGTATTTT.

This clonotype was counted a single time. The V and J genes are TRBV7-9 and TRBJ2-7; a weak D match, TRBD1 (6 bases). The V end was cut by 3 bases, the J end by 5 bases, with 11 bases between. Germline V gives CDR1 SEHNR, CDR2 FQNEAQ (reference sequence). This CDR3 is 13 amino acids long. The CDR3 DNA is TGTGCCAGCAGCTTGGCAGGGGCCGACGAGCAGTACTTC. Its translation: CASSLAGADEQYF. Variable domain in full (rest from reference TRBV7-9 and TRBJ2-7): DTGVSQNPRHKITKRGQNVTFRCDPISEHNRLYWYRQTLGQGPEFLTYFQNEAQLEKSRLLSDRFSAERPKGSFSTLEIQRTEQGDSAMYLCASSLAGADEQYFGPGTRLTVT.

The table lists this clonotype with a few counts. The chain recombines TRBV4-3 with TRBJ2-1; the D gene is possibly TRBD1 (5 bases). V lost 0 bases and J 5 bases, leaving 14 bases between the germline ends. Germline CDR1 is LGHNA and CDR2 is YSLEER. This CDR3 contains 16 residues. The CDR3 loop is CASSQEGQAPDNEQFF. The CDR3 region has the DNA TGCGCCAGCAGCCAAGAGGGGCAGGCCCCCGACAATGAGCAGTTCTTC.

The chain employs TRBV15 and TRBJ2-5; 12 bases fit TRBD1. Germline CDR1 reads LNHNV; CDR2 reads YYDKDF (reference sequence). The CDR3 contains 17 residues. With 5 bases clipped from V and 5 bases from J, the junction kept 12 bases outside the gene matches. The CDR3 here is CATSPGTGGAGWETQYF. In DNA, the CDR3 is TGTGCCACCAGCCCCGGGACAGGGGGCGCGGGGTGGGAGACCCAGTACTTC. The whole variable domain, remainder taken from reference TRBV15 and TRBJ2-5, is DAMVIQNPRYQVTQFGKPVTLSCSQTLNHNVMYWYQQKSSQAPKLLFHYYDKDFNNEADTPDNFQSRRPNTSFCFLDIRSPGLGDTAMYLCATSPGTGGAGWETQYFGPGTRLLVL.

The V and J genes are TRBV10-2 and TRBJ2-5; the match to TRBD1 covers 8 bases. Germline lookup yields CDR1 WSHSY and CDR2 SAAADI. V lost 5 bases and J lost 4; bases outside the gene matches: 9. The CDR3 contains 15 residues. Here the CDR3 DNA reads TGCGCCAGCAGTATACCGGGACAGGCACCAGAGACCCAGTACTTC. This gives the protein CASSIPGQAPETQYF.

This clonotype was detected only a few times. The chain uses TRBV14 and TRBJ2-7; 8 nucleotides line up with TRBD1. This CDR3 is 19 amino acids long. The trim removed 5 bases at V and 3 bases at J, leaving 21 bases unmatched. Per the germline V gene, CDR1 is SGHDN and CDR2 is FVKESK. The chain's CDR3 is CASSTWTGMRTSMIYEQYF. The CDR3 region has the DNA TGTGCCAGCAGCACTTGGACAGGGATGAGGACCTCCATGATCTACGAGCAGTACTTC.

The chain recombines TRBV12-3 or TRBV12-4 with TRBJ2-5, with 10 bases that match TRBD2. V was pared by 3 bases and J by 3 bases, with 4 bases of the junction left unmatched. CDR3 length equals 15 residues. The CDR3 DNA reads TGTGCCAGCAGTTTCAGCGGGGGGGGAGAAGAGACCCAGTACTTC. Protein: CASSFSGGGEETQYF.

This clonotype was found a few times. The chain recombines TRBV24-1 with TRBJ1-1; D uncertain. CDR3 length: 13 residues. Germline V gene data show CDR1 as KGHDR and CDR2 as SFDVKD. With 1 base removed from V and 7 bases from J, the gap between germline ends came to 9 bases. The CDR3 nucleotides are TGTGCCACCAGTGATTTCCAGACAAGTGAAGCTTTCTTT. Residues: CATSDFQTSEAFF.

In its sample, this clonotype was seen a few times. The V and J genes are TRBV7-9 and TRBJ2-1; 7 bases fit TRBD2. V was clipped by 1 base and J by 0 bases; unmatched bases: 3. The CDR3 has 16 residues. Per the germline V gene, CDR1 is SEHNR and CDR2 is FQNEAQ (reference sequence). As DNA, the CDR3 is TGTGCCAGCAGCTTAGAATGGACTAGCTCCTACAATGAGCAGTTCTTC. Amino acid sequence: CASSLEWTSSYNEQFF.

The V call is TRBV6-5, the J call TRBJ1-4; D may be TRBD1 (5 bases). This CDR3 contains 14 residues. Trimming stripped 5 bases from V and 8 bases from J, with 15 bases between. Germline assignment: CDR1 MNHEY and CDR2 SVGAGI. The DNA for the CDR3 is TGTGCCAGCAGTCACGGGGGGGGTAGGGAAAAACTGTTTTTT. Protein sequence: CASSHGGGREKLFF.

In the case of this clonotype: One end of the junction does not line up with germline, which may come from a read error. V usage is TRBV7-2 and J usage is TRBJ2-3; 10 nucleotides align to TRBD2. The CDR3 is made up of 13 amino acids. Germline V gene lookup returns CDR1 SGHTA and CDR2 FQGNSA. CDR3 bases: TGTGCCAGCAGCTTAGGCCCCCTAGCGGGAGCGCATTTT. The encoded protein is CASSLGPLAGAHF.

The rearrangement joins TRBV3-1 to TRBJ1-5; D remains ambiguous. Germline lookup yields CDR1 LGHDT and CDR2 YNNKEL (reference sequence). Trimming took off 0 bases at V and 11 bases at J, with 14 bases between the two ends. This CDR3 is built from 14 residues. DNA for the CDR3: TGTGCCAGCAGCCAAGATCGGCGGGGTTTGGCCCAGCATTTT. This encodes CASSQDRRGLAQHF.

This clonotype has a handful of counts. The rearrangement links TRBV5-1 to TRBJ2-1; D remains ambiguous. The CDR3 runs 14 residues. Deletions cut 5 bases from V and 3 bases from J, with 12 bases between. Per germline, CDR1 SGHRS and CDR2 YFSETQ. The CDR3 loop reads CASSTQVGYNEQFF. Here the CDR3 DNA reads TGCGCCAGCAGTACGCAGGTGGGCTACAATGAGCAGTTCTTC.

There are a few counts of this clonotype. The rearrangement uses TRBV5-5 and TRBJ2-3; possibly TRBD1 or TRBD2 for D (5 bases each). The germline CDR1 and CDR2 sequences are SGHKS and YYEKEE (reference sequence). The CDR3 loop spans 16 amino acids. V was clipped by 3 bases and J by 2 bases, with 16 bases between them. The CDR3 nucleotides are TGTGCCAGCAGCTCCACCTCAGGGACCGCCACAGATACGCAGTATTTT. This translates into CASSSTSGTATDTQYF.

The CDR3 region is CAISESREGRSSYEQYF. CDR3 coding DNA: TGTGCCATCAGTGAGTCCAGGGAGGGCCGATCCTCCTACGAGCAGTACTTC. The chain employs TRBV10-3 and TRBJ2-7; 7 positions match TRBD2. Trimming at V came to 0 bases and at J to 0 bases, leaving 8 bases not matched to a gene. CDR1 is ENHRY, CDR2 SYGVKD, per germline. The CDR3 contains 17 residues.

The rearrangement joins TRBV5-1 to TRBJ2-6; D ambiguous. V lost 4 bases to trimming and J lost 1 base, with 12 bases between them. CDR3 size: 16 residues. CDR1 and CDR2 (germline): SGHRS, YFSETQ. The CDR3 bases are TGCGCCAGCAGCATCGAGATCTCTTCTGGGGCCAACGTCCTGACTTTC. It translates to CASSIEISSGANVLTF.

This clonotype was picked up a small number of times. The rearrangement uses TRBV6-5 and TRBJ2-5; no firm D call. The germline V and J ends were trimmed by 1 base and 8 bases, with 5 bases remaining between them. This CDR3 spans 11 amino acids. Germline values: CDR1 MNHEY, CDR2 SVGAGI. The CDR3 loop reads CASSYLGTQYF. CDR3 sequence (DNA): TGTGCCAGCAGTTACTTGGGTACCCAGTACTTC.

V usage is TRBV10-3 and J usage is TRBJ2-1; TRBD1 matches at 10 bases. V was clipped by 3 bases and J by 3 bases; unmatched bases: 8. The CDR3 extends over 17 amino acids. Germline V gives CDR1 ENHRY, CDR2 SYGVKD. In DNA, the CDR3 is TGTGCCATCAGTGATCTTGCGGGACAGGGGATCTACAATGAGCAGTTCTTC. Protein sequence: CAISDLAGQGIYNEQFF.

The chain is built from TRBV5-1 and TRBJ2-3; no reliable D call. The CDR3 extends over 14 amino acids. Deletions cut 5 bases from V and 2 bases from J, with 12 bases between. Germline-derived CDR1 and CDR2 are SGHRS and YFSETQ. This CDR3 is CASSSDLLTDTQYF. The CDR3 DNA reads as TGCGCCAGCAGTAGTGACTTACTCACAGATACGCAGTATTTT.

The chain employs TRBV7-9 and TRBJ1-3; 9 bases map to TRBD1. Losses at the gene ends were 5 bases for V and 4 bases for J; bases not matched to a gene: 6. Germline V gene sequence: CDR1 SEHNR, CDR2 FQNEAQ (reference sequence). The CDR3 length is 15 residues. The CDR3: CASSGGQGVGNTIYF. CDR3 in DNA: TGTGCCAGCAGCGGGGGACAGGGAGTAGGAAACACCATATATTTT.

The rearrangement uses TRBV13 and TRBJ1-5; D is unresolved. Germline CDR1 reads PRHDT; CDR2 reads FYEKMQ (reference sequence). The CDR3 is 14 residues long. The V end was cut by 0 bases, the J end by 7 bases, with 10 bases between. Here the CDR3 reads CASSLGGAYQPQHF. The CDR3 DNA sequence: TGTGCCAGCAGCTTAGGCGGCGCGTACCAGCCCCAGCATTTT.